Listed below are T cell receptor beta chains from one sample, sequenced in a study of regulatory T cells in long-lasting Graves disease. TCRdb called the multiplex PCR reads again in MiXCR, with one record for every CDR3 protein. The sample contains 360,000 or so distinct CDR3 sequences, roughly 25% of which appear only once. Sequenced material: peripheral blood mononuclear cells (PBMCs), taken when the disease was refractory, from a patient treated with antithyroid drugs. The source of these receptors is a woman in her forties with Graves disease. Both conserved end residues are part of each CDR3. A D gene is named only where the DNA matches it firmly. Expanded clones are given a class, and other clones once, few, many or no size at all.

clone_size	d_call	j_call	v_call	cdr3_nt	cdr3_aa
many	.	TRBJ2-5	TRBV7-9	TGTGCCAGCAGCACCGGCCTGGGAGAGACCCAGTACTTC	CASSTGLGETQYF
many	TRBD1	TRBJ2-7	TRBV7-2	TGTGCCAGCAGCTTAGTGGGACAGGTGTCTACGAAGCAGTACTTC	CASSLVGQVSTKQYF
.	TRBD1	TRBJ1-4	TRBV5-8	TGTGCCAGCAGCACCGGGGGGACAGGGGTCGAGAGACTGTTTTTT	CASSTGGTGVERLFF
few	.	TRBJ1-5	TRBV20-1	TGCAGTGCTAGAGAGCTCTCAACCCGCCAATACGACGGGTATAGCAATCAGCCCCAGCATTTT	CSARELSTRQYDGYSNQPQHF
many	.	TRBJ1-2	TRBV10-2	TGCGCCAGCAGTGAGTGGCAGGGGATTATGGGTGGCTACACCTTC	CASSEWQGIMGGYTF
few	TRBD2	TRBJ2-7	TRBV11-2	TGTGCCAGCAGCCCTAATAGCGGGAGGGCCTTTCAAGAGCAGTACTTC	CASSPNSGRAFQEQYF
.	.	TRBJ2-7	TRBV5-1	TGCGCCAGCAGCTTCGGGAGTGTGTCCTACGAGCAGTACTTC	CASSFGSVSYEQYF
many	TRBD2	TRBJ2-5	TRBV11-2	TGTGCCAGCAGCTGGGGAGGGACTAAGCAAGAGACCCAGTACTTC	CASSWGGTKQETQYF
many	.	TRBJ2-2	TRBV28	TGTGCCAGCACCGTTACCGGGAACAGGAACACCGGGGAGCTGTTTTTT	CASTVTGNRNTGELFF
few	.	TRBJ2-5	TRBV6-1	TGTGCCAGCAGTGTACCTGGACTGGAGACCCAGTACTTC	CASSVPGLETQYF
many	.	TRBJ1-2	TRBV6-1	TGTGCCAGCACCAACGTAGCTAACTATGGCTACACCTTC	CASTNVANYGYTF
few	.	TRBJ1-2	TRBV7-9	TGTGCCAGCAGTACTACCCGGGTGGATTATGGCTACACCTTC	CASSTTRVDYGYTF
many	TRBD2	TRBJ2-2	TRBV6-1	TGTGCCAGCAGGAGGACTAGCGGGACGAACACCGGGGAGCTGTTTTTT	CASRRTSGTNTGELFF
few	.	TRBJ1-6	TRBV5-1	TGCGCCAGCAGCTTACGGGGGGCAGAGGATTCACCCCTCCACTTT	CASSLRGAEDSPLHF
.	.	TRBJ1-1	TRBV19	TGTGCCAGTAGTAACATTCGCGGAGCTTTCTTT	CASSNIRGAFF
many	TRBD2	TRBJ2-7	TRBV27	TGTGCCAGCAGTAAGGGACTAGCGGGAGCCCTCTCCTACGAGCAGTACTTC	CASSKGLAGALSYEQYF
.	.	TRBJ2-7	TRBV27	TGTGCCAGCAGTGGGACTCGATCCTACGAGCAGTACTTC	CASSGTRSYEQYF
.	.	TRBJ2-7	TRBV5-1	TGCGCCAGCAGCGTGACAGGATTAACCTACGAGCAGTACTTC	CASSVTGLTYEQYF
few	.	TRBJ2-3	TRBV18	TGTGCCAGCTCACCCTCTAGCACAGATACGCAGTATTTT	CASSPSSTDTQYF
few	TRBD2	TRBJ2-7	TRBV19	TGTGCCAGTAGTATGGGACTAGCGAGCTCCTACGAGCAGTACTTC	CASSMGLASSYEQYF
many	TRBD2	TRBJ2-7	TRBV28	TGTGCCAGCAGTATAGCCGGGACTAGCGGCTACGAGCAGTACTTC	CASSIAGTSGYEQYF
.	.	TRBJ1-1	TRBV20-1	TGCAGTGCAACTAGCACAAGGTACACTGAAGCTCTCTTT	CSATSTRYTEALF
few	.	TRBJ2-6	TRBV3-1	TGTGCCAGCGAACCCCGGGACGGAGCCTTCCTGACTTTC	CASEPRDGAFLTF
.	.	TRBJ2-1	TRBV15	TGTGCCACCAGCAGGGGGGACGACAATGAGCAGTTCTTC	CATSRGDDNEQFF
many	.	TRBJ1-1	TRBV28	TGTGCCAGTCAAACTTCAGGAATGATGAACACTGAAGCTTTCTTT	CASQTSGMMNTEAFF
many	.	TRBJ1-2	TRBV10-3	TGTGCCATCAGTGAGTCGAGGGGTGGCTACACCTTC	CAISESRGGYTF
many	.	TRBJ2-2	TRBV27	TGTGCCAGCAGTTTTCAAGGACAGATGAACACCGGGGAGCTGTTTTTT	CASSFQGQMNTGELFF
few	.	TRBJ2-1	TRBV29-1	TGCAGCGGACTGATGGATTCCTACAATGAGCAGTTCTTC	CSGLMDSYNEQFF
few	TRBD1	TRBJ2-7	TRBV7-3	TGTGCCAGCAGCTTAACAGGACAGGGGGGAGGCGAGCAGTACTTC	CASSLTGQGGGEQYF
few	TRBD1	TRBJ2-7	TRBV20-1	TGCAGTGCCTGGGACAGCCCTTCCTACGAGCAGTACTTC	CSAWDSPSYEQYF
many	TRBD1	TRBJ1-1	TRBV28	TGTGCCAGCAGATCCCCTCAGGGGGCGTCTGAAGCTTTCTTT	CASRSPQGASEAFF
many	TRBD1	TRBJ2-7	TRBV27	TGTGCCAGCAGTCCAACCGGGACAGGGGGAAACGAGCAGTACTTC	CASSPTGTGGNEQYF
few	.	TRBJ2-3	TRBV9	TGTGCCAGCAGCGCGAGACTCGGGAGCTTCACAGATACGCAGTATTTT	CASSARLGSFTDTQYF
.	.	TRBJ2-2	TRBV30	TGTGCCTGGAGATGGGGCGGGATAAACACCGGGGAGCTGTTTTTT	CAWRWGGINTGELFF
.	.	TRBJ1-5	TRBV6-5	TGTGCCAGCAGTTACTCGATGGACTCGGGTCAGCCCCAGCATTTT	CASSYSMDSGQPQHF
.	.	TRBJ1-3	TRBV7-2	TGTGCCAGCAGCTTACCCCGGTTGGGGGGTTCTGGAAACACCATATATTTT	CASSLPRLGGSGNTIYF
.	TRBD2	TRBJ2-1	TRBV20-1	TGCAGTGCCTTGGGTGATGTACTAGCGGGAGACTACTACAATGAGCAGTTCTTC	CSALGDVLAGDYYNEQFF
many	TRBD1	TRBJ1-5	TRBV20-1	TGCAGTGCCCAGGACAGGATCAATCAGCCCCAGCATTTT	CSAQDRINQPQHF
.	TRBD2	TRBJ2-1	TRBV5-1	TGCGCCAGCAGCACCGGCCTAGCGGGAGTTGATCGTGAGCAGTTCTTC	CASSTGLAGVDREQFF
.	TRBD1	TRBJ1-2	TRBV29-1	TGCAGCGTCGGGACAGGCGGTAACTATGGCTACACCTTC	CSVGTGGNYGYTF
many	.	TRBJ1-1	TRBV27	TGTGCCAGCAGTGCGACCCGGGACGCCCCTGAAGCTTTCTTT	CASSATRDAPEAFF
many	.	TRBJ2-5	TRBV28	TGTGCCAGCAATCCGACACCACAAGAGACCCAGTACTTC	CASNPTPQETQYF
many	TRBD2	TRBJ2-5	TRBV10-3	TGTGCCATCACCCCCGGGACTAGCCCTAAGGAGACCCAGTACTTC	CAITPGTSPKETQYF
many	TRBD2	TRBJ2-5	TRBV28	TGTGCCAGCAGTTTTTTGCTAGCGGGAGGCAGCGAGACCCAGTACTTC	CASSFLLAGGSETQYF
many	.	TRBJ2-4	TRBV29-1	TGCTTCGTGAGGGCACGTATTCAGTACTTC	CFVRARIQYF
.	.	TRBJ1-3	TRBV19	TGTGCCAGTAGTATACGGGGAAGCTCTGGAAACACCATATATTTT	CASSIRGSSGNTIYF
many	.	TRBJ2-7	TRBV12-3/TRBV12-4	TGTGCCAGCAGTATTAAGTCCCCCTACGAGCAGTACTTC	CASSIKSPYEQYF
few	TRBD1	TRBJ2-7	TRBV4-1	TGCGCCAGCAGCCAAGGCACCGGTCGGCTTCGGACAGGGACCTACGAGCAGTACTTC	CASSQGTGRLRTGTYEQYF
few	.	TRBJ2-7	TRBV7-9	TGTGCCAGCAGCTTAGATCGGATAGCCCCCTACGAGCAGTACTTC	CASSLDRIAPYEQYF
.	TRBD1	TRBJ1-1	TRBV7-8	TGTGCCAGCAGCTTGTGGCAGGGGGCAGTGGACACTGAAGCTTTCTTT	CASSLWQGAVDTEAFF
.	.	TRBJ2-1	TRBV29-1	TGCAGCGTTGGTATCCTAGAAAGGTACAATGAGCAGTTCTTC	CSVGILERYNEQFF
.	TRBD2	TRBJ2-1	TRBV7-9	TGTGCCAGCAGCTTAAGGGACTATAGCTCCTACAATGAGCAGTTCTTC	CASSLRDYSSYNEQFF
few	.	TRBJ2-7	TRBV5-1	TGCGCCAGCAGCTTGGTGGGGGAGTACTACGAGCAGTACTTC	CASSLVGEYYEQYF
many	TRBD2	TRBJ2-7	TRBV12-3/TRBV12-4	TGTGCCAGCAGTTCGGGACTAGCGGGAGCCGAGCAGTACTTC	CASSSGLAGAEQYF
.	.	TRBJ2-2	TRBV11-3	TGTGCCAGCAGCAGAGGGGCAGGGCCCGGGGAGCTGTTTTTT	CASSRGAGPGELFF
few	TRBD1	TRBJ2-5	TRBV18	TGTGCCAGCTCACCAGCGACAGGGGAGTGGGAGACCCAGTACTTC	CASSPATGEWETQYF
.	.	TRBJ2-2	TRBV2	TGTGCCAGCAGCTTAATAAGCGGAAGATTGAACACCGGGGAGCTGTTTTTT	CASSLISGRLNTGELFF
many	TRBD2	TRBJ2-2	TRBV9	TGTGCCAGCAACTTCGGACTAGGAAAGACCGGGGAGCTGTTTTTT	CASNFGLGKTGELFF
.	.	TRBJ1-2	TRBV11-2	TGTGCCAGCAGCTTAACAGTAACCTATGGCTACACCTTC	CASSLTVTYGYTF
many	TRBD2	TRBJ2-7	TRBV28	TGTGCCAGCAGGGGCTATAGCGGGAGGGTAGATTACGAGCAGTACTTC	CASRGYSGRVDYEQYF